Listed here are 13 T cell receptor beta chains from one sample, sequenced in a study of T cells in Graves' hyperthyroidism and ophthalmopathy. The source material, RNA transcripts, was used to amplify TCR beta CDR3 regions. Using the HTBI primer set, a first-round RT-PCR was run on the TCR CDR3. Each CDR3 protein is one row after TCRdb ran MiXCR on the multiplex PCR reads. The sample has hundreds of thousands of distinct CDR3 sequences, about 14% seen once. The specimen sequenced was blood. These receptors all stem from a young woman with Graves' hyperthyroidism.

The V call is TRBV18, the J call TRBJ1-1; D gene unclear. The CDR3 covers 15 residues. V lost 0 bases and J 3 bases, leaving 11 bases between the germline ends. Germline CDR1 KGHSH, CDR2 LQKENI. CDR3 loop: CASSPPSTTDTEAFF. The CDR3 DNA reads TGTGCCAGCTCACCACCGTCTACTACGGACACTGAAGCTTTCTTT.

This clonotype was detected ten times or more. The chain joins TRBV20-1 to TRBJ2-3; D remains ambiguous. The CDR3 sequence is 14 residues long. Germline lookup yields CDR1 DFQATT and CDR2 SNEGSKA (reference sequence). The germline V and J ends were trimmed by 6 bases and 1 base, with 14 bases remaining between them. The CDR3 DNA follows: TGCAGTGCCCCAGGACGGAGTCGCACAGATACGCAGTATTTT. Translating gives CSAPGRSRTDTQYF.

The rearrangement uses TRBV4-1 and TRBJ2-2; perhaps TRBD2 as D (6 bases). CDR3 length equals 16 residues. Trimming stripped 0 bases from V and 4 bases from J, with 12 bases between. Germline values: CDR1 MGHRA, CDR2 YSYEKL. The CDR3 region is CASSQDSQGGTGELFF. For the CDR3, the DNA is TGCGCCAGCAGCCAAGATTCGCAGGGAGGCACCGGGGAGCTGTTTTTT.

This clonotype was detected many times. The chain carries TRBV2 and TRBJ2-5; D ambiguous. Germline V gives CDR1 SNHLY, CDR2 FYNNEI. The CDR3 is 15 residues long. V lost 0 bases to trimming and J lost 7 bases, with 15 bases between them. The CDR3 is CASSEARTATPTQYF. The CDR3 DNA reads TGTGCCAGCAGTGAAGCCCGGACGGCGACCCCGACCCAGTACTTC.

The V call is TRBV24-1, the J call TRBJ2-2; TRBD2 might be the D (5 bases). From germline, CDR1 is KGHDR and CDR2 SFDVKD. The CDR3 has 14 amino acids. Trimming took off 3 bases at V and 9 bases at J, with 13 bases between the two ends. The CDR3 bases are TGTGCCACCAGTGATCCGGACTCTCCCCGGGAGCTGTTTTTT. Amino acid sequence: CATSDPDSPRELFF.

In its sample, this clonotype was seen a few times. The rearrangement links TRBV6-1 to TRBJ2-7, with D perhaps TRBD2 (7 bases). V was pared by 5 bases and J by 6 bases, with 17 bases between. The CDR3 is 14 amino acids. Germline V gives CDR1 MNHNS, CDR2 SASEGT. Written as DNA, the CDR3 is TGTGCCAGCAGTAGGGGGGGATCTCGCTGCGAGCAGTACTTC. The encoded protein is CASSRGGSRCEQYF.

This clonotype showed up just a few times. V gene TRBV19 combines with J gene TRBJ2-5; 12 bases fit TRBD2. The CDR3 spans 15 residues. From germline, CDR1 is LNHDA and CDR2 SQIVND (reference sequence). J lost 5 bases, V lost 5 bases, and 6 bases had no gene match. As DNA, the CDR3 is TGTGCCAGTAGTCGCGGGACTAGCGGGTTGGAGACCCAGTACTTC. Translation: CASSRGTSGLETQYF.

This clonotype was counted ten times or more. The rearrangement uses TRBV24-1 and TRBJ2-2, with 7 bases lining up with TRBD1. CDR1 is KGHDR and CDR2 is SFDVKD in the germline V gene. Germline trimming cut 1 base from V and 1 base from J; bases unmatched to any gene: 2. CDR3 length: 16 residues. The CDR3 region is CATSDFDRENTGELFF. The DNA of the CDR3 is TGTGCCACCAGTGATTTCGACAGGGAGAACACCGGGGAGCTGTTTTTT.

The table lists this clonotype with a few counts. In DNA form, the CDR3 reads TGTGCCAGCAGTTTGGTCCCCTCCGGGACTAGCGGGAGAGCCGAAGATACGCAGTATTTT. It yields the protein CASSLVPSGTSGRAEDTQYF. The chain links TRBV28 to TRBJ2-3; 14 nucleotides agree with TRBD2. The CDR3 has 20 amino acids. Germline assignment: CDR1 MDHEN and CDR2 SYDVKM. V dropped 3 bases and J dropped 5; count of bases not matched to a gene: 16.

Many counts were recorded for this clonotype. An end of the junction differs from the germline gene, which may be a read error. The chain couples TRBV5-1 to TRBJ2-1, with TRBD2 matching 7 bases. Germline V gene lookup returns CDR1 SGHRS and CDR2 YFSETQ. This CDR3 has 16 amino acids. This CDR3 reads CASSLDGGSSNNEQFF. The CDR3 region has the DNA TGCGCCAGCAGCTTGGACGGCGGGAGCTCCAACAATGAGCAGTTCTTC.

This clonotype was seen many times. V and J are TRBV12-3 or TRBV12-4 and TRBJ2-1, with D tentatively TRBD1 or TRBD2 (6 bases each). Trimming shortened V by 2 bases and J by 5 bases, and 16 bases separated the two germline ends. The CDR3 length is 16 residues. The CDR3 spells CASSLRLGGLNNEQFF. CDR3 in DNA: TGTGCCAGCAGTTTAAGGCTAGGGGGGCTGAACAATGAGCAGTTCTTC.

V and J are TRBV7-2 and TRBJ2-5; D is unclear. The germline gives CDR1 SGHTA, CDR2 FQGNSA. V lost 0 bases and J 3 bases, leaving 8 bases between the germline ends. CDR3 length: 14 residues. The CDR3 loop is CASSLAAAEETQYF. The CDR3 region has the DNA TGTGCCAGCAGCTTAGCGGCCGCCGAAGAGACCCAGTACTTC.

The CDR3 reads CASSISDYAMNTEAFF. DNA of the CDR3: TGTGCCAGTAGTATTTCGGACTACGCCATGAACACTGAAGCTTTCTTT. V is TRBV19 and J is TRBJ1-1, with D uncertain. The CDR3 has 16 residues. V was shortened by 3 bases and J by 0 bases, with 14 bases between the two germline ends. From germline, CDR1 is LNHDA and CDR2 SQIVND (reference sequence). The whole variable domain, remainder taken from reference TRBV19 and TRBJ1-1, is DGGITQSPKYLFRKEGQNVTLSCEQNLNHDAMYWYRQDPGQGLRLIYYSQIVNDFQKGDIAEGYSVSREKKESFPLTVTSAQKNPTAFYLCASSISDYAMNTEAFFGQGTRLTVV.